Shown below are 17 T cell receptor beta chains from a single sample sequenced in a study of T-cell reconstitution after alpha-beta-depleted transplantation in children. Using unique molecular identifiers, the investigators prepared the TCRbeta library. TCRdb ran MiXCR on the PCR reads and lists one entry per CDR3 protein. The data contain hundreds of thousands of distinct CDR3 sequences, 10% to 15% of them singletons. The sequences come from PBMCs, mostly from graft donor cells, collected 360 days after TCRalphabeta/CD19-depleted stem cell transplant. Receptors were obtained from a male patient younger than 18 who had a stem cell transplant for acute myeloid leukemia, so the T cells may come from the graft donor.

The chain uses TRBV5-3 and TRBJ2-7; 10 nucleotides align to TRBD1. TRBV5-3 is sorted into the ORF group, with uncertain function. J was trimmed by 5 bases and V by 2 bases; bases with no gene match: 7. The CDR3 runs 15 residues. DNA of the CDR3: TGTGCCAGAAGCTTCGGACAGGGGGGCGTCGACGAGCAGTACTTC. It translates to CARSFGQGGVDEQYF.

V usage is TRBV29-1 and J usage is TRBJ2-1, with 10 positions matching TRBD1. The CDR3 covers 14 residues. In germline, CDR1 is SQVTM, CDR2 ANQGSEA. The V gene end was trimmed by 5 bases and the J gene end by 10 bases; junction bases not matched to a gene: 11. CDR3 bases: TGCAGCGTTAGTGACAGGGGGCAGAGGGGCGAGCAGTTCTTC. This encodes CSVSDRGQRGEQFF.

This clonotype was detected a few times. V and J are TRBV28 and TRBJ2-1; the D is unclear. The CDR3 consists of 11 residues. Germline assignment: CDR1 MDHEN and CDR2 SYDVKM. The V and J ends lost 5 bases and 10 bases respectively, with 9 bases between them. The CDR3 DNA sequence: TGTGCCAGCAGTCCCTACGGAGAGCAGTTCTTC. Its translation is CASSPYGEQFF. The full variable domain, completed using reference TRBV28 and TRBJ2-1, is DVKVTQSSRYLVKRTGEKVFLECVQDMDHENMFWYRQDPGLGLRLIYFSYDVKMKEKGDIPEGYSVSREKKERFSLILESASTNQTSMYLCASSPYGEQFFGPGTRLTVL.

The CDR3 sequence is CASRSTTGGTTGELFF. CDR3 bases: TGTGCCAGCAGGTCGACGACCGGGGGTACCACCGGGGAGCTGTTTTTT. The rearrangement links TRBV28 to TRBJ2-2; TRBD2 might be the D (6 bases). The V and J ends lost 6 bases and 4 bases respectively, with 18 bases between them. Germline V gene sequence: CDR1 MDHEN, CDR2 SYDVKM. This CDR3 comprises 16 residues.

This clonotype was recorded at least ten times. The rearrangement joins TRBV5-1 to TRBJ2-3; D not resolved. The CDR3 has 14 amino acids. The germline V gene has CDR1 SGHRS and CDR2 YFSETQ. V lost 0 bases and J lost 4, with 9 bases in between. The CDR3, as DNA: TGCGCCAGCAGCTTGGAACCTCGGGCAGATACGCAGTATTTT. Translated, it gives CASSLEPRADTQYF.

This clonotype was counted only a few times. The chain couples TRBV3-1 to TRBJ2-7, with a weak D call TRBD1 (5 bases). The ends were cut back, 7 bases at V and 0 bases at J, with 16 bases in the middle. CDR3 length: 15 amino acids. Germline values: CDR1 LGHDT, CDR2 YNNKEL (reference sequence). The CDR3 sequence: CASTSRWGISYEQYF. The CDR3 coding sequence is TGTGCCAGCACCTCAAGATGGGGCATCTCCTACGAGCAGTACTTC.

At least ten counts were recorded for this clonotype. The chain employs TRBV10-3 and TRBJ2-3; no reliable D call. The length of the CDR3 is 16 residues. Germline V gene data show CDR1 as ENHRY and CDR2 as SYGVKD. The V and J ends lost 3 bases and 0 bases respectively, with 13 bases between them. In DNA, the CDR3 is TGTGCCATCAGTGAAACCCTAGGCGCTAGCACAGATACGCAGTATTTT. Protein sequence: CAISETLGASTDTQYF.

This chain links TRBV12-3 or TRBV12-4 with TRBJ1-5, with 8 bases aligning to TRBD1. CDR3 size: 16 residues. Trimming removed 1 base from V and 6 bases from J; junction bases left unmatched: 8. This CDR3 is CASSLVGGQGGQPQHF. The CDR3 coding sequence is TGTGCCAGCAGTTTAGTAGGCGGACAGGGAGGTCAGCCCCAGCATTTT.

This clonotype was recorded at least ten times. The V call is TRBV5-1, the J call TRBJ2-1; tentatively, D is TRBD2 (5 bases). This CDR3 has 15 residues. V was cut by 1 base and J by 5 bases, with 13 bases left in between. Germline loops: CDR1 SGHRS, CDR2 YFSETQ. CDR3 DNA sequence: TGCGCCAGCAGCTTGACTAGACCCTTAGACAATGAGCAGTTCTTC. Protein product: CASSLTRPLDNEQFF.

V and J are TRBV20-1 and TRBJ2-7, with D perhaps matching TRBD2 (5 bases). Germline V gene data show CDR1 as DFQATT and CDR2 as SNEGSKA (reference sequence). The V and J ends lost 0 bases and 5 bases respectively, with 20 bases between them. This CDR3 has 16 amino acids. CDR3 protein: CSARDSRVGLRNEQYF. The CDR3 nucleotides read TGCAGTGCTAGAGATTCGCGGGTTGGCTTAAGGAACGAGCAGTACTTC.

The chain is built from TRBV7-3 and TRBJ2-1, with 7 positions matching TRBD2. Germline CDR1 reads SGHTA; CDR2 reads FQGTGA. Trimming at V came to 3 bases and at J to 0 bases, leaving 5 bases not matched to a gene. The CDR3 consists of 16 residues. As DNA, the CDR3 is TGTGCCAGCAGCTTTAGCGGGCTCAGCTCCTACAATGAGCAGTTCTTC. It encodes CASSFSGLSSYNEQFF.

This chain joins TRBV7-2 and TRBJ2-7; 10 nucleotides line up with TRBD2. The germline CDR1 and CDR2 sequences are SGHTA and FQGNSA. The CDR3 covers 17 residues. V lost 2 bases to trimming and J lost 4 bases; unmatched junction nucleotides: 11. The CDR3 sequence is CASSLLSSGSGYYEQYF. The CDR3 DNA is TGTGCCAGCAGCTTACTGTCTAGCGGGAGTGGTTATTACGAGCAGTACTTC.

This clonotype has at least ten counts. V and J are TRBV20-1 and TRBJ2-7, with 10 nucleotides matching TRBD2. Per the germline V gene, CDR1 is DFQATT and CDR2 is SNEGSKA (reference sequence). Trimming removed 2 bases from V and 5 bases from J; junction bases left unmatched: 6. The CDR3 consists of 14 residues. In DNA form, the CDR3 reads TGCAGTGCTAGAACCGGGACTAGCGTCGACGAGCAGTACTTC. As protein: CSARTGTSVDEQYF.

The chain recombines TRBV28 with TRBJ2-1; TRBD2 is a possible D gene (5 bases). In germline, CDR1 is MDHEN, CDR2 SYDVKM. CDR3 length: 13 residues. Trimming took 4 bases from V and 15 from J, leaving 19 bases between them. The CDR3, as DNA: TGTGCCAGCAGTTCCGCTAGCTCCGGATGGTGGTTCTTC. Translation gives CASSSASSGWWFF. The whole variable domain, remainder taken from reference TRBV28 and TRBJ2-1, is DVKVTQSSRYLVKRTGEKVFLECVQDMDHENMFWYRQDPGLGLRLIYFSYDVKMKEKGDIPEGYSVSREKKERFSLILESASTNQTSMYLCASSSASSGWWFFGPGTRLTVL.

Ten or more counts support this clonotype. The CDR3 loop reads CASSFGTGGVDEQFF. The CDR3, as DNA: TGTGCCAGCAGCTTTGGGACAGGGGGCGTCGATGAGCAGTTCTTC. V is TRBV7-9 and J is TRBJ2-1, with TRBD1 identical over 12 bases. Germline CDR1 SEHNR, CDR2 FQNEAQ (reference sequence). V gave up 3 bases and J gave up 8 bases; unmatched junction bases: 5. The CDR3 has 15 amino acids.

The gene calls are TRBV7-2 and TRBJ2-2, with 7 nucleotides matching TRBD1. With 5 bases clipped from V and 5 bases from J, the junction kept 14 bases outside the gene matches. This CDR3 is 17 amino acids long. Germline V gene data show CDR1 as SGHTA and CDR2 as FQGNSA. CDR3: CASSLIWTGSRTGELFF. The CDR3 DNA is TGTGCCAGCAGCCTGATATGGACAGGAAGTAGGACCGGGGAGCTGTTTTTT.

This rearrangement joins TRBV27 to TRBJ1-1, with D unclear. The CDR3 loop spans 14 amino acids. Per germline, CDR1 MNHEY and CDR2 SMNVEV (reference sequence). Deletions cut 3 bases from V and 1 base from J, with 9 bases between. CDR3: CASSFRASNTEAFF. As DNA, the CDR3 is TGTGCCAGCAGTTTTAGGGCCTCGAACACTGAAGCTTTCTTT.